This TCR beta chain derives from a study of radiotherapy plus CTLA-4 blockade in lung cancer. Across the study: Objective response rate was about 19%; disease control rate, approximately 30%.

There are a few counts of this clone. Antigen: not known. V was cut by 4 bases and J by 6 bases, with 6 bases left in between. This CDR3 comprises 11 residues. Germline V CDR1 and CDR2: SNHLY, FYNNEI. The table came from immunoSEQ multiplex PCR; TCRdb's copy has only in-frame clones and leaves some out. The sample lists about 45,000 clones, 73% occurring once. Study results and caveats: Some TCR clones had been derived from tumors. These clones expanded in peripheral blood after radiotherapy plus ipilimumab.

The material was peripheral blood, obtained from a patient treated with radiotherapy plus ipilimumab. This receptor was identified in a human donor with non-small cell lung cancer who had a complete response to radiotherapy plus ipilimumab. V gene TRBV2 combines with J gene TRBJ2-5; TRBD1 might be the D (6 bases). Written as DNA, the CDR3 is TGTGCCAGCAGTGGGGGGCAGACCCAGTACTTC. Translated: CASSGGQTQYF.